The 27 T cell receptor beta chains reported below all come from one sample, sequenced in a study of CD8+CD57+ T cells in acquired aplastic anemia. By flow cytometry, patients selected for sequencing had shown an expansion of CD8+CD57+ cells. The template for TCR beta VDJ and CDR3 sequence profiling was genomic DNA. TCRdb re-called the reads through MiXCR, storing one row per CDR3 protein. The table records around 500,000 distinct CDR3 sequences, over 25% of them present only once. Sequencing input: sorted CD4+, CD8+, or CD8+CD57+ T cells (not recorded which) from PBMCs. Receptor source: a human donor with aplastic anemia.

On this clonotype itself: One junction end disagrees with the germline gene, perhaps due to a read error. The rearrangement links TRBV5-1 to TRBJ2-3; 7 bases are shared with TRBD2. The CDR3 sequence is 14 residues long. CDR1 is SGHRS, CDR2 YFSETQ, per germline. The CDR3 coding sequence is TGCGCTAGCAGTTCTAGTAGCGGGACAGATACGCAGTATTTT. Its protein product is CASSSSSGTDTQYF.

The gene calls are TRBV20-1 and TRBJ2-1, with TRBD2 matching over 11 bases. Per the germline V gene, CDR1 is DFQATT and CDR2 is SNEGSKA (reference sequence). The ends lost 6 bases at V and 0 bases at J; junction bases unmatched: 7. The CDR3 sequence is 16 residues long. The CDR3 reads CSASVTSGDSYNEQFF. The CDR3 region has the DNA TGCAGTGCCAGCGTGACTAGCGGGGACTCCTACAATGAGCAGTTCTTC.

This clonotype was counted between two and nine times. The rearrangement links TRBV5-1 to TRBJ2-1, with D unclear. CDR1 SGHRS and CDR2 YFSETQ come from the germline V gene. CDR3 size: 13 residues. V was pared by 4 bases and J by 3 bases, with 8 bases between. As DNA, the CDR3 is TGCGCCAGCAGCCTGGATGACTACAATGAGCAGTTCTTC. This encodes CASSLDDYNEQFF.

The chain is built from TRBV7-2 and TRBJ1-4; D unresolved. This CDR3 region has 13 residues. Deletions cut 1 base from V and 9 bases from J, with 9 bases between. Germline V gene data show CDR1 as SGHTA and CDR2 as FQGNSA. The CDR3 loop reads CASSLVQSKKLFF. In DNA form, the CDR3 reads TGTGCCAGCAGCTTAGTTCAGTCCAAAAAACTGTTTTTT.

V gene TRBV2 combines with J gene TRBJ2-3; D assignment may be TRBD1 or TRBD2 (5 bases each). This CDR3 is 15 amino acids long. The V gene's germline CDR1 is SNHLY and CDR2 FYNNEI. The germline V and J ends were trimmed by 5 bases and 2 bases, with 14 bases remaining between them. This CDR3 reads CASSLPGRATDTQYF. CDR3 bases: TGTGCCAGCAGTTTGCCGGGGCGGGCCACAGATACGCAGTATTTT.

This chain joins TRBV12-3 or TRBV12-4 and TRBJ2-7; 10 bases line up with TRBD1. This CDR3 is built from 12 residues. Trimming at V came to 11 bases and at J to 2 bases, leaving 3 bases not matched to a gene. The CDR3 region has the DNA TGTGCCTCCGGGACAGGGGCCTACGAGCAGTACTTC. It translates to CASGTGAYEQYF.

This clonotype showed up many times. This sequence joins TRBV2 and TRBJ1-5, with no clear D. The CDR3 has 14 amino acids. V was pared by 4 bases and J by 0 bases, with 7 bases between. Germline V lookup: CDR1 SNHLY, CDR2 FYNNEI. For the CDR3, the DNA is TGTGCCAGCAGTGCGGGGTTTAGCAATCAGCCCCAGCATTTT. Amino acids: CASSAGFSNQPQHF.

The chain couples TRBV5-1 to TRBJ2-1; TRBD2 matches 8 bases. Germline V gene sequence: CDR1 SGHRS, CDR2 YFSETQ. The ends lost 3 bases at V and 8 bases at J; junction bases unmatched: 16. This CDR3 is 17 amino acids long. The CDR3 region has the DNA TGCGCCAGCAGCTCACTTACCGCGGGAGGTGGGGGGGATGAGCAGTTCTTC. Its protein product is CASSSLTAGGGGDEQFF. The full variable domain, its missing parts supplied by reference TRBV5-1 and TRBJ2-1, is KAGVTQTPRYLIKTRGQQVTLSCSPISGHRSVSWYQQTPGQGLQFLFEYFSETQRNKGNFPGRFSGRQFSNSRSEMNVSTLELGDSALYLCASSSLTAGGGGDEQFFGPGTRLTVL.

This clonotype was seen ten or more times. The rearrangement links TRBV6-1 to TRBJ2-7; TRBD2 matches 12 bases. Germline V gene lookup returns CDR1 MNHNS and CDR2 SASEGT. This CDR3 spans 15 amino acids. Unmatched junction bases numbered 5, after V lost 6 bases and J lost 2 bases. The CDR3: CASRETSGSTYEQYF. In nucleotides, the CDR3 is TGTGCCAGCAGGGAGACTAGCGGGAGCACCTACGAGCAGTACTTC.

This clonotype was observed a handful of times. The J gene is TRBJ1-5, the V gene TRBV4-3, with 10 bases matching TRBD1. The CDR3 spans 16 residues. Germline CDR1 LGHNA, CDR2 YSLEER. With V trimmed by 0 bases and J by 5 bases, 4 bases remained unmatched. The CDR3 DNA reads TGCGCCAGCAGCCAAGAAACCGGGACAGGGGATCAGCCCCAGCATTTT. Residues: CASSQETGTGDQPQHF.

This clonotype was seen ten or more times. The chain is built from TRBV7-9 and TRBJ2-7, with D perhaps TRBD1 or TRBD2 (5 bases each). Trimming pared 5 bases from V and 6 bases from J, leaving 14 bases between. Germline CDR1 is SEHNR and CDR2 is FQNEAQ (reference sequence). The CDR3 has 13 residues. The CDR3, as DNA: TGTGCCAGCAGCCCCCTGGGGGATTCCGAGCAGTACTTC. It specifies CASSPLGDSEQYF.

This clonotype came up many times. The rearrangement links TRBV9 to TRBJ2-3; D call uncertain. The CDR3 has 12 amino acids. V was shortened by 0 bases and J by 6 bases, with 5 bases between the two germline ends. CDR1 is SGDLS, CDR2 YYNGEE, per germline. Written as DNA, the CDR3 is TGTGCCAGCAGCGTAGATGGTGATACGCAGTATTTT. Translating it yields CASSVDGDTQYF.

The chain carries TRBV29-1 and TRBJ2-5; 12 positions agree with TRBD2. The CDR3 loop spans 14 amino acids. CDR1 is SQVTM and CDR2 is ANQGSEA in the germline V gene. The J segment lost 5 bases and the V segment lost 8 bases, leaving 9 bases of the junction unmatched. For the CDR3, the DNA is TGCAGCCACGTGACTAGCGGGGGTAGGGAGACCCAGTACTTC. Residues: CSHVTSGGRETQYF.

The gene calls are TRBV15 and TRBJ1-1; no definite D call. Trimming stripped 3 bases from V and 2 bases from J, with 7 bases between. The CDR3 loop spans 13 amino acids. Germline V lookup: CDR1 LNHNV, CDR2 YYDKDF (reference sequence). DNA for the CDR3: TGTGCCACCAGCAGCTTTGGAAACACTGAAGCTTTCTTT. Translated, it gives CATSSFGNTEAFF.

This clonotype was seen at least ten times. CDR3 nucleotide sequence: TGTGCCATCAGTGGTCCGGGACAGGAGTACTATGGCTACACCTTC. It yields the protein CAISGPGQEYYGYTF. This chain joins TRBV10-3 and TRBJ1-2; 8 bases are shared with TRBD1. The CDR3 is 15 residues long. In germline, CDR1 is ENHRY, CDR2 SYGVKD. Germline trimming cut 4 bases from V and 3 bases from J; bases unmatched to any gene: 7.

This clonotype was counted at least ten times. The chain carries TRBV4-3 and TRBJ2-7; D is unclear. This CDR3 has 15 residues. V dropped 1 base and J dropped 0 bases, with 10 bases sitting between them. Germline V gene data show CDR1 as LGHNA and CDR2 as YSLEER. Here the CDR3 reads CASSQVGLSSYEQYF. In DNA form, the CDR3 reads TGCGCCAGCAGCCAAGTCGGGCTCAGCTCCTACGAGCAGTACTTC.

Details on this clonotype: Possible read error: a much larger clone is one base away. The chain links TRBV2 to TRBJ1-4; D is undetermined. This CDR3 has 12 amino acids. Germline CDR1 SNHLY, CDR2 FYNNEI. CDR3 loop: CASSRQNGKLFF. DNA for the CDR3: TGTGCCAGCAGTCGGCAGAATGGAAAACTGTTTTTT. Looking up the rest from reference TRBV2 and TRBJ1-4 gives the full variable domain: EPEVTQTPSHQVTQMGQEVILRCVPISNHLYFYWYRQILGQKVEFLVSFYNNEISEKSEIFDDQFSVERPDGSNFTLKIRSTKLEDSAMYFCASSRQNGKLFFGSGTQLSVL.

About this clonotype: A much larger clonotype is one base distant, so this may be a read error. The chain uses TRBV4-2 and TRBJ2-7; D unclear. The CDR3 loop spans 15 amino acids. Per the germline V gene, CDR1 is LGHNA and CDR2 is YNFKEQ. The CDR3 here is CASRQDPLETYEQHF. Written as DNA, the CDR3 is TGTGCCAGCAGGCAAGATCCACTCGAAACCTACGAGCAGCACTTC.

This clonotype was detected many times. V and J are TRBV4-2 and TRBJ1-6; possible D gene TRBD1, 5 bases. The CDR3 loop spans 17 amino acids. V was trimmed by 0 bases and J by 8 bases, leaving 17 bases between them. Per the germline V gene, CDR1 is LGHNA and CDR2 is YNFKEQ. The CDR3: CASSQDRGARSDSPLHF. CDR3 coding DNA: TGTGCCAGCAGCCAAGATCGTGGGGCTCGGAGTGATTCACCCCTCCACTTT.

In the case of this clonotype: A much larger clone sits a single nucleotide away, making a read error possible. This sequence joins TRBV5-1 and TRBJ1-2; TRBD1 might be the D (5 bases). This CDR3 is 15 amino acids long. V lost 3 bases and J lost 7, with 19 bases in between. Germline V gene lookup returns CDR1 SGHRS and CDR2 YFSETQ. DNA for the CDR3: TGCGCCAGCAGCTACAGGACCGAGTACCGGAGTGGCTACACCTTC. Translated: CASSYRTEYRSGYTF.

The table lists this clonotype with many counts. CDR3 sequence reads: CASSVGSESQPQHF. CDR3 in DNA: TGTGCCAGCAGTGTCGGGTCAGAGAGTCAGCCCCAGCATTTT. The rearrangement links TRBV2 to TRBJ1-5, with D unclear. The germline V and J ends were trimmed by 4 bases and 6 bases, with 13 bases remaining between them. The CDR3 spans 14 residues. In germline, CDR1 is SNHLY, CDR2 FYNNEI.

Many counts were recorded for this clonotype. Here the CDR3 reads CASRGGEFNEKLFF. The DNA of the CDR3 is TGTGCCAGCAGAGGCGGGGAGTTTAATGAAAAACTGTTTTTT. V and J are TRBV2 and TRBJ1-4; D gene ambiguous. This CDR3 has 14 amino acids. CDR1 is SNHLY and CDR2 is FYNNEI in the germline V gene. With 6 bases removed from V and 4 bases from J, the gap between germline ends came to 12 bases.

The chain is built from TRBV2 and TRBJ2-1; possible D gene TRBD2, 6 bases. Germline V gives CDR1 SNHLY, CDR2 FYNNEI. Trimming shortened V by 8 bases and J by 5 bases, and 19 bases separated the two germline ends. This CDR3 has 15 amino acids. This CDR3 reads CASRRWGGGNNEQFF. CDR3 DNA sequence: TGTGCCAGCCGTCGATGGGGAGGCGGCAACAATGAGCAGTTCTTC.

The chain carries TRBV11-2 and TRBJ2-6; 7 bases are shared with TRBD1. The germline gives CDR1 SGHAT, CDR2 FQNNGV. The junction had 18 bases not matched to a gene; V was cut back by 6 bases and J by 4 bases. This CDR3 is built from 19 residues. In DNA form, the CDR3 reads TGTGCCAGCAGTCCAATAAGGACAGGCGCATTGAGGGGGGCCAACGTCCTGACTTTC. Protein: CASSPIRTGALRGANVLTF.

The sample holds many counts of this clonotype. The CDR3 sequence is CASSPPFGDTEAFF. CDR3 sequence (DNA): TGTGCCAGCAGTCCTCCTTTCGGGGACACTGAAGCTTTCTTT. This rearrangement joins TRBV25-1 to TRBJ1-1; D is uncertain. The V and J ends lost 5 bases and 3 bases respectively, with 13 bases between them. Per germline, CDR1 MGHDK and CDR2 SYGVNS. There are 14 residues in the CDR3.

V is TRBV24-1 and J is TRBJ2-7; TRBD1 matches 9 bases. Trimming took 7 bases from V and 4 from J; bases not matched to a gene: 13. Germline CDR1 and CDR2: KGHDR and SFDVKD. The CDR3 is 16 amino acids. The CDR3 DNA sequence: TGTGCCACCAGCCCCGCCGGGACAGGGTCGGAGTACGAGCAGTACTTC. Translation: CATSPAGTGSEYEQYF.

This clonotype was seen many times. The CDR3 here is CASSLGHNYGYTF. The CDR3 DNA reads TGTGCCAGCAGTTTAGGACATAACTATGGCTACACCTTC. The V gene is TRBV12-3 or TRBV12-4, the J gene TRBJ1-2, with D hard to call. V lost 1 base, J lost 1 base, and 4 bases lay in between. This CDR3 is built from 13 residues.